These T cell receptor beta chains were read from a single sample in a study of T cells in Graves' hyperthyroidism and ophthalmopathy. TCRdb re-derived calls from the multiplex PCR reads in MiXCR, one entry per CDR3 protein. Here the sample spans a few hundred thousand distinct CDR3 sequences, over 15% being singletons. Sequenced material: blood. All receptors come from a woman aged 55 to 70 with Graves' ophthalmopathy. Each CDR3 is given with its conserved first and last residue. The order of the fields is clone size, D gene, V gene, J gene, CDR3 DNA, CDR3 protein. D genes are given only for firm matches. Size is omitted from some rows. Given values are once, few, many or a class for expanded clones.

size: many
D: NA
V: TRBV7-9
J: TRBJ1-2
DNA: TGTGCCAGCAGCCGGGGGGGAGCTAACTATGGCTACACCTTC
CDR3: CASSRGGANYGYTF

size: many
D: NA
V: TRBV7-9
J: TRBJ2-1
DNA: TGTGCCAGCAGCAAGAGCGGAAGCTCCTACAATGAGCAGTTCTTC
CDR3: CASSKSGSSYNEQFF

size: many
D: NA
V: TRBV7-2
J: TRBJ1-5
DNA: TGTGCCAGCAGCCTGGCGGGGCCGAATCAGCCCCAGCATTTT
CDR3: CASSLAGPNQPQHF

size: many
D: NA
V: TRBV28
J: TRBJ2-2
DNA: TGTGCCAGCAGGAGCCCGTCCGGGGAGCTGTTTTTT
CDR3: CASRSPSGELFF

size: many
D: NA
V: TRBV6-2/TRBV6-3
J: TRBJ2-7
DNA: TGTGCCAGCAGTTACTGGGCCCAGCGCTCCTACGAGCAGTACTTC
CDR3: CASSYWAQRSYEQYF

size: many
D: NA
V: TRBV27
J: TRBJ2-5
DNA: TGTGCCAGCAGTTTAGCTTCCGGTAGTGGGGGACAAGAGACCCAGTACTTC
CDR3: CASSLASGSGGQETQYF

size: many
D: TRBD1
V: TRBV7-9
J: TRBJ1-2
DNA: TGTGCCAGCACACGACTACAGGGGGCGCAAGGCTACACCTTC
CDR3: CASTRLQGAQGYTF

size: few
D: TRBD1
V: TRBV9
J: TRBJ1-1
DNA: TGTGCCAGCAGCGAGGGGACAGGGTTGACTGAAGCTTTCTTT
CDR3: CASSEGTGLTEAFF

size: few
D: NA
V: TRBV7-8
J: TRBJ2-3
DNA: TGTGCCAGCAGCCCGGCATGGGGGGCTGGAGATACGCAGTATTTT
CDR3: CASSPAWGAGDTQYF

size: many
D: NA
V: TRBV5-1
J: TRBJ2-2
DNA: TGCGCCAGCAGCTCGGACACCAACACCGGGGAGCTGTTTTTT
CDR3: CASSSDTNTGELFF

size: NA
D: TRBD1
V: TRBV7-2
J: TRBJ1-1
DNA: TGTGCCAGCAGCTCCGACAGGGCCATAAGCACTGAAGCTTTCTTT
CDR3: CASSSDRAISTEAFF

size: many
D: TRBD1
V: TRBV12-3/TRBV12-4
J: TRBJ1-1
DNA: TGTGCCAGCAGCTCCGGGACAGGGGGCTTGAACACTGAAGCTTTCTTT
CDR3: CASSSGTGGLNTEAFF

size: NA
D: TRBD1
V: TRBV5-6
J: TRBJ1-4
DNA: TGTGCCAGCAGCTTCCAGGGGGTTAATGAAAAACTGTTTTTT
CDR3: CASSFQGVNEKLFF

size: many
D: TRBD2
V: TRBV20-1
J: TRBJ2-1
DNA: TGCAGTGCTCCAACCCGAGCGGGAGAATGGAATGAGCAGTTCTTC
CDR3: CSAPTRAGEWNEQFF

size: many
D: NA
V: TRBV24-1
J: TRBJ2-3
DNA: TGTGCCACCAGTGATGACGGTAGCACAGATACGCAGTATTTT
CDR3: CATSDDGSTDTQYF

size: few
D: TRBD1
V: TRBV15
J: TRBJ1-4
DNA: TGTGCCACCAGCAACGACAGGGATAATGAAAAACTGTTTTTT
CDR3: CATSNDRDNEKLFF

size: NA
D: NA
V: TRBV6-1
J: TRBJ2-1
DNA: TGTGCCAGCGAGGAACGAGGAGCCTACAATGAGCAGTTCTTC
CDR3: CASEERGAYNEQFF

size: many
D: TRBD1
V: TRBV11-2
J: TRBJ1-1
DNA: TGTGCCAGCAGCTTTTCAGGGGGCAATGAAGCTTTCTTT
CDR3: CASSFSGGNEAFF

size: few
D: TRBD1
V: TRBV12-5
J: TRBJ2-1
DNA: TGTGCTAGTGGTTTGGACCCAGGGGGCTCCTACAATGAGCAGTTCTTC
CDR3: CASGLDPGGSYNEQFF

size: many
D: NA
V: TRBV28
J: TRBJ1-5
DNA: TGTGCCAGCAGGATCACAGGGTTGGGCAATCAGCCCCAGCATTTT
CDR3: CASRITGLGNQPQHF

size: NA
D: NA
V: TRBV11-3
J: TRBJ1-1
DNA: TGTGCCAGCAGTCTCAGGTCGGACACTGAAGCTTTCTTT
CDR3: CASSLRSDTEAFF

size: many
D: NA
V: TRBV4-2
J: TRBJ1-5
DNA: TGTGCCAGCAGCCAAGACAGGGAGTATAGTCAGCCCCAGCATTTT
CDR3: CASSQDREYSQPQHF

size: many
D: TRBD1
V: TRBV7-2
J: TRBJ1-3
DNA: TGTGCCAGCAGCCCCGGATCAGGGGGCAGATCTGGAAACACCATATATTTT
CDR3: CASSPGSGGRSGNTIYF

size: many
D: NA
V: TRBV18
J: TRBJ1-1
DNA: TGTGCCAGCTCACCACAGGGTTTGGGCACTGAAGCTTTCTTT
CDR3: CASSPQGLGTEAFF

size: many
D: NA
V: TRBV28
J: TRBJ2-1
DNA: TGTGCCAGCAGTTTCCCCTACCTAGGCAGGGCTACTGTTGAGCAGTTCTTC
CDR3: CASSFPYLGRATVEQFF

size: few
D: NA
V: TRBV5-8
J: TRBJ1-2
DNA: TGTGCCAGCAGCTTGGTGAATGCCTTCTCAGGGTATGGCTACACCTTC
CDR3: CASSLVNAFSGYGYTF

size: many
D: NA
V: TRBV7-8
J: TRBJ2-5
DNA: TGTGCCAGCAGCCCGAGGCTTTGGGGCCAAGAGACCCAGTACTTC
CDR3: CASSPRLWGQETQYF

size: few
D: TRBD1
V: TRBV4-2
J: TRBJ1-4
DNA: TGTGCCAGCAGCCCGACAGGGGGCATCACTAATGAAAAACTGTTTTTT
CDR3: CASSPTGGITNEKLFF

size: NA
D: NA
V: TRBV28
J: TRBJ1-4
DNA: TGTGCCAGCAGTTTATTACAGGGACCACTTAATGAAAAACTGTTTTTT
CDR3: CASSLLQGPLNEKLFF

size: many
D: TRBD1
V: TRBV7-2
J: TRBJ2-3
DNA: TGTGCCAGCAGCTCCCAAGTGACAGGGAATACGCAGTATTTT
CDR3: CASSSQVTGNTQYF

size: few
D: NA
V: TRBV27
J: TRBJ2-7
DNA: TGTGCCAGCAGTTTATACTCGCGGTCGGGGTTTAGGGAGCAGTACTTC
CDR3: CASSLYSRSGFREQYF

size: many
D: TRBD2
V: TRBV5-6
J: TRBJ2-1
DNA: TGTGCCAGCAGAGAAAGGCCGGGACTAGGGTGGTGGGAGCAGTTCTTC
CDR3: CASRERPGLGWWEQFF

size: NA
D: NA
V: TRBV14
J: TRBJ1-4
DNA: TGTGCCAGCAGCCATTCCGGGCGTGTCGGTGAAAAACTGTTTTTT
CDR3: CASSHSGRVGEKLFF

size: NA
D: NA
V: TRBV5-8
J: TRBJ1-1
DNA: TGTGCCAGCAGCCCGGGCAGGGGACCCCATCTACGAAACACTGAAGCTTTCTTT
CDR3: CASSPGRGPHLRNTEAFF

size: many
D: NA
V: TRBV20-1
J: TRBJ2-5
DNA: TGCAGTGCTTCGGGACGGGGACAAGAGACCCAGTACTTC
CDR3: CSASGRGQETQYF

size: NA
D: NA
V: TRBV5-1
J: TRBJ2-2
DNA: TGCGCCAGCAGCTTGCGGACGGGGTCTCTGAGGGAGCTGTTTTTT
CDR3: CASSLRTGSLRELFF

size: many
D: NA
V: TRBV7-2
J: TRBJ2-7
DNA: TGTGCCAGCAGCCTGACCGGGACAAGCTCCTACGAGCAGTACTTC
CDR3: CASSLTGTSSYEQYF

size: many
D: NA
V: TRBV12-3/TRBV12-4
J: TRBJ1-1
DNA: TGTGCCAGCAGCCCCGGGAGGAAGGCCACTGAAGCTTTCTTT
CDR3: CASSPGRKATEAFF

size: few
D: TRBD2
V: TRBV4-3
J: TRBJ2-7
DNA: TGCGCCAGCAGCCGCAAGGGGACTAGCGGGGGGACCCTCGAGGGGTACGAGCAGTACTTC
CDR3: CASSRKGTSGGTLEGYEQYF

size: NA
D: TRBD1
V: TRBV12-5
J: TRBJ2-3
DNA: TGTGCTAGTGGTAACCCCGGGACAGGGCAGTATTTT
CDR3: CASGNPGTGQYF

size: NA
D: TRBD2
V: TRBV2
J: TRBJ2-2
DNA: TGTGCCAGCAGTGTACTAGCGGCCGCGAACACCGGGGAGCTGTTTTTT
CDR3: CASSVLAAANTGELFF

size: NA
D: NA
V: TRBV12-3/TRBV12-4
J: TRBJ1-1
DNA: TGTGCCAGCAGTGTAAGACAAGACACTGAAGCTTTCTTT
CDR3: CASSVRQDTEAFF

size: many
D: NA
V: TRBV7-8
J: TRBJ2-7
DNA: TGTGCCAGCAGCCCGGAGTCCCACTCTAGCTACGAGCAGTACTTC
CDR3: CASSPESHSSYEQYF

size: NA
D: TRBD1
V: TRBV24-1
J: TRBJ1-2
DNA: TGTGCCACCAGTGACGAAGGGACAGTCTATGGCTACACCTTC
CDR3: CATSDEGTVYGYTF

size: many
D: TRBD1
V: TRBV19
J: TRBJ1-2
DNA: TGTGCCAGTAGTATAGATGACCGGGACAGCTATGGCTACACCTTC
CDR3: CASSIDDRDSYGYTF

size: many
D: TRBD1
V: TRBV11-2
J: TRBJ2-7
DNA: TGTGCCAGCAGCTCCGTGACAGGGGGCGCGGTATACGAGCAGTACTTC
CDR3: CASSSVTGGAVYEQYF

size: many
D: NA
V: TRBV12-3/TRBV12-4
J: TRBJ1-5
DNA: TGTGCCAGCAGTTTAATTGACGGTTCCAATCAGCCCCAGCATTTT
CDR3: CASSLIDGSNQPQHF

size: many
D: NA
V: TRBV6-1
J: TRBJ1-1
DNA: TGTGCCACCCACAGTCAGGGTGAGGATACTGAAGCTTTCTTT
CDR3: CATHSQGEDTEAFF

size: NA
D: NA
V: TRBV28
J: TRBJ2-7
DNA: TGTGCCAGCAGTCCCTCCAATACAGGGTCCTACGAGCAGTACTTC
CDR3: CASSPSNTGSYEQYF

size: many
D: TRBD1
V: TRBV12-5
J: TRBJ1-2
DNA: TGTGCTAGTGGTTTGCTCTCGGGACAGTTTAACTATGGCTACACCTTC
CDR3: CASGLLSGQFNYGYTF

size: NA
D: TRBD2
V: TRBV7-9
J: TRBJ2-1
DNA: TGTGCCAGCAGCCCGGGACTAGCGGGGCCCCGCTCCTACAATGAGCAGTTCTTC
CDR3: CASSPGLAGPRSYNEQFF

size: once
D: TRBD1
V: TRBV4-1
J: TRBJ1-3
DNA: TGCGCCAGCTCCCACAGGGGGAACGGTGGAAACACCATATATTTT
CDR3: CASSHRGNGGNTIYF

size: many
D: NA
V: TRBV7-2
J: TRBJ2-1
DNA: TGTGCCAGCAGCCCCGGGGGCATAGATGCGCAGTTCTTC
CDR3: CASSPGGIDAQFF

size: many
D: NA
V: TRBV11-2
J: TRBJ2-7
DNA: TGTGCCAGCAGCCCTATTAACGGCTACGAGCAGTACTTC
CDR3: CASSPINGYEQYF